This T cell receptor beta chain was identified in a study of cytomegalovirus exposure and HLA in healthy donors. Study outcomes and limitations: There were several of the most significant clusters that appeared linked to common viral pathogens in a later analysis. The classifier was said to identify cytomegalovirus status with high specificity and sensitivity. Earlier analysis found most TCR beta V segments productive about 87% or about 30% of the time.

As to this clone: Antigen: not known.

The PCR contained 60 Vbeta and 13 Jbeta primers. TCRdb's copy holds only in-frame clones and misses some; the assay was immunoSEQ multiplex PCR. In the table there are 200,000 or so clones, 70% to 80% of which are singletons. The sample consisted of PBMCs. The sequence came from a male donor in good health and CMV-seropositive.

Here the CDR3 DNA reads TGTGCCAGCAGTTTATCTGCCAGGGCAAATTCACCCCTCCACTTT. Its translation: CASSLSARANSPLHF. The chain combines TRBV27 with TRBJ1-6; perhaps TRBD1 as D (5 bases). This CDR3 region has 15 residues. V was trimmed by 0 bases and J by 7 bases, leaving 10 bases between them. Germline lookup yields CDR1 MNHEY and CDR2 SMNVEV (reference sequence).